Below are 15 T cell receptor beta chains sequenced from a single sample in a study of blood T cell repertoires in COVID-19 (dated by TCRdb to about 2020). Library preparation was by the immunoSEQ multiplex PCR assay. This is the immuneACCESS table as TCRdb keeps it, with only in-frame sequences that have V and J called. A part of the clones is gone; compared with another copy, unresolved V genes explain less than half, and the rest is unexplained. The sample table lists 200,000 to 250,000 clones, roughly 82% of them with a count of one. Approximately 13% of the sample rests with the top ten. The sequencing sample was made of peripheral blood. The origin of the receptors is a human donor in a cohort sampled during active COVID-19.

This clone was counted a single time. This sequence joins TRBV7-2 and TRBJ2-4; D ambiguous. CDR3 length: 16 amino acids. Germline CDR1 and CDR2: SGHTA and FQGNSA. The germline V and J ends were trimmed by 0 bases and 0 bases, with 9 bases remaining between them. CDR3 DNA sequence: TGTGCCAGCAGCTTAGCGGCTCCTCTAGCCAAAAACATTCAGTACTTC. Translation: CASSLAAPLAKNIQYF. The full variable domain, rest sourced from reference TRBV7-2 and TRBJ2-4, is GAGVSQSPSNKVTEKGKDVELRCDPISGHTALYWYRQSLGQGLEFLIYFQGNSAPDKSGLPSDRFSAERTGGSVSTLTIQRTQQEDSAVYLCASSLAAPLAKNIQYFGAGTRLSVL.

The chain joins TRBV4-1 to TRBJ2-5; 15 bases map to TRBD2. The V segment lost 0 bases and the J segment 6 bases; nucleotides outside the gene matches: 8. The CDR3 length is 18 residues. Germline V lookup: CDR1 MGHRA, CDR2 YSYEKL. The CDR3 region has the DNA TGCGCCAGCAGCCAAGAGGGGACTGGGACTAGCGGGAGGAAGACCCAGTACTTC. Its protein is CASSQEGTGTSGRKTQYF.

The V call is TRBV18, the J call TRBJ2-1; D perhaps matches TRBD2 (6 bases). V was cut by 3 bases and J by 10 bases, with 16 bases left in between. The CDR3 totals 14 residues. Germline values: CDR1 KGHSH, CDR2 LQKENI. In DNA, the CDR3 is TGTGCCAGCTCACCTAGGACTACCGGAGCCGAGCAGTTCTTC. It is translated as CASSPRTTGAEQFF.

The chain carries TRBV4-1 and TRBJ1-3; tentatively, D is TRBD1 (6 bases). CDR3 length: 15 residues. V lost 4 bases to trimming and J lost 1 base, with 11 bases between them. The germline gives CDR1 MGHRA, CDR2 YSYEKL. The CDR3 sequence is CASSPRGPSGNTIYF. CDR3 DNA sequence: TGCGCCAGCAGCCCCAGGGGCCCTTCTGGAAACACCATATATTTT.

The rearrangement links TRBV6-5 to TRBJ1-2; D remains ambiguous. The germline V gene encodes CDR1 MNHEY and CDR2 SVGAGI. The CDR3 is made up of 15 amino acids. Trimming took off 7 bases at V and 6 bases at J, with 21 bases between the two ends. The CDR3, as DNA: TGTGCCAGCACCACAAACTGGCACCTAGTTGATGGCTACACCTTC. This encodes CASTTNWHLVDGYTF.

This clone was counted only a few times. The chain uses TRBV5-6 and TRBJ2-7, with D tentatively TRBD1 (5 bases). V was cut by 3 bases and J by 3 bases, with 13 bases left in between. The CDR3 totals 14 residues. Germline lookup yields CDR1 SGHDT and CDR2 YYEEEE. CDR3 region: CASSSKIDSYEQYF. The CDR3 bases are TGTGCCAGCAGCTCAAAGATCGACAGCTACGAGCAGTACTTC.

The V and J genes are TRBV20-1 and TRBJ1-5; TRBD1 is a possible D gene (6 bases). The CDR3 extends over 14 amino acids. Germline CDR1 is DFQATT and CDR2 is SNEGSKA (reference sequence). V dropped 3 bases and J dropped 6 bases, with 15 bases sitting between them. The CDR3 protein is CSASIGGLGQPQHF. The CDR3 coding sequence is TGCAGTGCTAGTATAGGGGGTCTGGGTCAGCCCCAGCATTTT.

The chain recombines TRBV19 with TRBJ1-2, with D possibly matching TRBD1 (5 bases). Deletions cut 4 bases from V and 0 bases from J, with 9 bases between. This CDR3 comprises 14 residues. From germline, CDR1 is LNHDA and CDR2 SQIVND (reference sequence). The CDR3 loop is CASSKTAANYGYTF. Written as DNA, the CDR3 is TGTGCCAGTAGTAAGACAGCAGCTAACTATGGCTACACCTTC.

This sequence joins TRBV4-1 and TRBJ2-1; 7 nucleotides agree with TRBD2. After removal of 4 bases from V and 5 bases from J, the junction contained 14 bases not matched to a gene. This CDR3 is 17 amino acids long. Germline V gives CDR1 MGHRA, CDR2 YSYEKL. The CDR3 here is CASSPVLGLGLNNEQFF. As DNA, the CDR3 is TGCGCCAGCAGCCCAGTCCTCGGACTAGGCCTTAACAATGAGCAGTTCTTC.

V gene TRBV4-1 combines with J gene TRBJ2-7, with 12 bases that match TRBD2. This CDR3 contains 16 residues. Trimming cost V 1 base and J 1 base; bases outside gene matches: 2. CDR1 is MGHRA, CDR2 YSYEKL, per germline. The CDR3 here is CASSQGGLAGSYEQYF. CDR3 nucleotides: TGCGCCAGCAGCCAAGGGGGACTAGCGGGTTCCTACGAGCAGTACTTC.

The rearrangement links TRBV27 to TRBJ2-1; D is undetermined. The CDR3 spans 14 residues. Germline-derived CDR1 and CDR2 are MNHEY and SMNVEV (reference sequence). The V gene lost 3 bases and the J gene lost 5 bases, with 11 bases spanning the gap. In DNA, the CDR3 is TGTGCCAGCAGTTTTTTTAGTCAAAACAATGAGCAGTTCTTC. Its translation is CASSFFSQNNEQFF.

The chain is built from TRBV30 and TRBJ1-1; no definite D call. Deletions cut 2 bases from V and 5 bases from J, with 9 bases between. CDR3 length: 12 residues. CDR1 and CDR2 (germline): GTSNPN, SVGIG (reference sequence). The CDR3 loop reads CAWSTAATEAFF. The CDR3 nucleotides read TGTGCCTGGAGTACGGCAGCGACTGAAGCTTTCTTT.

The chain carries TRBV5-1 and TRBJ2-1; 7 bases are a match to TRBD1. The CDR3 covers 15 residues. Trimming removed 2 bases from V and 2 bases from J; junction bases left unmatched: 4. Per germline, CDR1 SGHRS and CDR2 YFSETQ. The CDR3 DNA reads as TGCGCCAGCAGCTTTTCCGGGACAGCCTACAATGAGCAGTTCTTC. This codes for CASSFSGTAYNEQFF.

This chain joins TRBV18 and TRBJ2-7, with a possible D match to TRBD1 (5 bases). The CDR3 runs 16 residues. The V gene lost 4 bases and the J gene lost 6 bases, with 22 bases spanning the gap. Germline V gives CDR1 KGHSH, CDR2 LQKENI. CDR3 sequence reads: CASSQNRGPRETEQYF. The DNA of the CDR3 is TGTGCCAGCTCACAGAATCGTGGTCCCAGGGAAACCGAGCAGTACTTC.

The CDR3 loop reads CASSYTGTGNTIYF. The CDR3 DNA follows: TGTGCCAGCAGTTATACAGGGACTGGAAACACCATATATTTT. This sequence joins TRBV6-6 and TRBJ1-3, with D possibly matching TRBD1 (6 bases). The length of the CDR3 is 14 residues. The V end was cut by 3 bases, the J end by 2 bases, with 8 bases between. Germline V lookup: CDR1 MNHNY, CDR2 SVGAGI (reference sequence).